What follows are 32 T cell receptor beta chains derived from one specimen sequenced in a study of T-cell memory formation after mild COVID-19. MiXCR, applied by TCRdb to the 5' RACE reads, yields one record per CDR3 protein. This sample carries roughly 350,000 distinct CDR3 sequences, 25% to 30% of them seen once, and the ten largest clones take around an eighth. The sequencing input was PBMCs or a T cell subset sorted from them (not recorded which). The receptors derive from an adult woman who had mild COVID-19 (a few samples of this study predate the infection). Cell type and time point are not known.

This clonotype was seen more than once but under ten times. CDR3 amino acids: CAISGQGGGYGYTF. The CDR3 bases are TGTGCCATCAGCGGACAGGGAGGGGGCTATGGCTACACCTTC. J is TRBJ1-2 and V is TRBV10-3; 8 bases line up with TRBD1. CDR1 and CDR2 from the germline V gene are ENHRY and SYGVKD. Losses at the gene ends were 6 bases for V and 4 bases for J; bases not matched to a gene: 7. The CDR3 contains 14 residues.

This clonotype has just a few counts. This chain links TRBV6-1 with TRBJ1-2; D gene uncertain. Germline CDR1 MNHNS, CDR2 SASEGT. V gave up 8 bases and J gave up 4 bases, with 14 bases separating them. The CDR3 is 13 residues long. CDR3 DNA: TGTGCCAGCTTATTCCCGGTCGGCTATGGCTACACCTTC. This sequence encodes CASLFPVGYGYTF.

This clonotype has a handful of counts. This chain links TRBV7-6 with TRBJ2-3, with 10 nucleotides matching TRBD2. This CDR3 contains 15 residues. Germline V CDR1 and CDR2: SGHVS, FNYEAQ. Trimming removed 7 bases from V and 3 bases from J; junction bases left unmatched: 7. The CDR3 nucleotides are TGTGCCAGCATCAGTAGCGGGAGGCAGACAGATACGCAGTATTTT. Its translation: CASISSGRQTDTQYF.

This clonotype was observed a handful of times. The chain carries TRBV7-8 and TRBJ2-5; TRBD1 or TRBD2 may be the D gene (5 bases each). This CDR3 region has 16 residues. V lost 2 bases and J lost 0, with 13 bases in between. Germline CDR1 is SGHVS and CDR2 is FQNEAQ. CDR3 coding DNA: TGTGCCAGCAGCTTAAGTGTGGGGACGTACCAAGAGACCCAGTACTTC. Amino acid sequence: CASSLSVGTYQETQYF.

This clonotype was detected ten times or more. The genes are TRBV27 and TRBJ2-7, with TRBD1 matching over 9 bases. J lost 1 base, V lost 4 bases, and 5 bases had no gene match. From germline, CDR1 is MNHEY and CDR2 SMNVEV (reference sequence). There are 15 residues in the CDR3. The CDR3 bases are TGTGCCAGCAGTTCCCGACAGGGGGGGTCCTACGAGCAGTACTTC. This codes for CASSSRQGGSYEQYF.

This rearrangement joins TRBV9 to TRBJ2-1; 9 bases match TRBD2. CDR1 and CDR2 (germline): SGDLS, YYNGEE. The CDR3 contains 15 residues. J lost 5 bases, V lost 0 bases, and 3 bases had no gene match. CDR3 nucleotide sequence: TGTGCCAGCAGCGTAGTAGCGGGGGCAGACAATGAGCAGTTCTTC. Translation gives CASSVVAGADNEQFF.

This clonotype was recorded at least ten times. The genes are TRBV9 and TRBJ2-7; D not certain. There are 14 residues in the CDR3. CDR1 SGDLS and CDR2 YYNGEE come from the germline V gene. The V and J ends lost 2 bases and 2 bases respectively, with 11 bases between them. The CDR3 is CASSVGPGAYEQYF. The CDR3 bases are TGTGCCAGCAGCGTGGGCCCTGGGGCCTACGAGCAGTACTTC.

This clonotype was found a few times. J is TRBJ2-7 and V is TRBV24-1; 12 nucleotides agree with TRBD1. J lost 5 bases, V lost 4 bases, and 8 bases had no gene match. Germline values: CDR1 KGHDR, CDR2 SFDVKD. The CDR3 contains 16 residues. The CDR3 protein is CATSEAGTGGNHEQYF. CDR3 in DNA: TGTGCCACCAGTGAAGCCGGGACAGGGGGCAATCACGAGCAGTACTTC.

This clonotype appeared a few times. The V gene is TRBV28, the J gene TRBJ2-1; D is unclear. Germline V lookup: CDR1 MDHEN, CDR2 SYDVKM. Trimming removed 6 bases at V and 3 bases at J, with 12 bases between. CDR3 length equals 14 residues. The CDR3 DNA reads TGTGCCAGCAGCTGGGGTCCAGGCTACAATGAGCAGTTCTTC. Translation gives CASSWGPGYNEQFF.

This clonotype was counted a few times. This chain joins TRBV20-1 and TRBJ2-2; either TRBD1 or TRBD2 may supply D (6 bases each). Between the trimmed V and J ends, which lost 6 bases and 0 bases, there was a span of 17 bases. The CDR3 is made up of 16 amino acids. Germline V gene data show CDR1 as DFQATT and CDR2 as SNEGSKA (reference sequence). CDR3 in DNA: TGCAGTGCCCCCAGACCCCGGGGGCCGAACACCGGGGAGCTGTTTTTT. Protein product: CSAPRPRGPNTGELFF.

The J gene is TRBJ1-1, the V gene TRBV7-9; D gene ambiguous. With 1 base removed from V and 3 bases from J, the gap between germline ends came to 3 bases. Germline V lookup: CDR1 SEHNR, CDR2 FQNEAQ (reference sequence). The CDR3 runs to 12 residues. The CDR3 coding sequence is TGTGCCAGCAGCTTAGAGTACACTGAAGCTTTCTTT. It translates to CASSLEYTEAFF.

This clonotype was seen a few times. The chain recombines TRBV5-1 with TRBJ2-7, with 7 bases identical to TRBD1. V lost 0 bases, J lost 10 bases, and 10 bases stayed unmatched. CDR1 and CDR2 from the germline V gene are SGHRS and YFSETQ. This CDR3 is 14 amino acids long. This CDR3 reads CASSLVEGAWKQYF. CDR3 DNA sequence: TGCGCCAGCAGCTTGGTTGAGGGGGCGTGGAAACAGTACTTC.

This clonotype was recorded a few times. The chain is built from TRBV24-1 and TRBJ2-7, with TRBD1 identical over 8 bases. Germline CDR1 and CDR2: KGHDR and SFDVKD. CDR3 size: 14 residues. The ends lost 4 bases at V and 5 bases at J; junction bases unmatched: 6. The CDR3 protein is CATSDRTGTHEQYF. Here the CDR3 DNA reads TGTGCCACCAGTGACCGGACAGGGACACACGAGCAGTACTTC.

This clonotype was observed at least ten times. The V gene is TRBV11-2, the J gene TRBJ1-1, with unresolved D. Trimming took off 8 bases at V and 3 bases at J, with 13 bases between the two ends. This CDR3 has 13 residues. Per germline, CDR1 SGHAT and CDR2 FQNNGV. CDR3 nucleotides: TGTGCCAGCGCCCCCGGGAGTCACACTGAAGCTTTCTTT. It codes for CASAPGSHTEAFF.

This clonotype turned up a few times. The V gene is TRBV4-1, the J gene TRBJ1-1; D is possibly TRBD1 (5 bases). CDR3 length: 15 residues. Trimming took off 5 bases at V and 1 base at J, with 14 bases between the two ends. Germline V CDR1 and CDR2: MGHRA, YSYEKL. CDR3 amino acids: CASSKTVLENTEAFF. The DNA for the CDR3 is TGCGCCAGCAGCAAGACAGTGCTCGAGAACACTGAAGCTTTCTTT.

The chain is built from TRBV10-3 and TRBJ1-5; maybe TRBD1 (6 bases). The germline V gene has CDR1 ENHRY and CDR2 SYGVKD. V was pared by 5 bases and J by 5 bases, with 10 bases between. The CDR3 runs 13 residues. The CDR3 protein is CAISPDSYQPQHF. DNA of the CDR3: TGTGCCATCAGTCCGGACAGTTATCAGCCCCAGCATTTT.

The chain combines TRBV29-1 with TRBJ2-7; TRBD2 matches 9 bases. The CDR3 contains 13 residues. In germline, CDR1 is SQVTM, CDR2 ANQGSEA. V was clipped by 5 bases and J by 5 bases; unmatched bases: 7. This chain's CDR3 is CSVSGTSTNEQYF. The CDR3 nucleotides are TGCAGCGTTAGCGGGACTAGCACTAACGAGCAGTACTTC.

This clonotype was detected many times. The chain links TRBV2 to TRBJ1-5; TRBD1 agrees at 8 bases. The trim removed 4 bases at V and 6 bases at J, leaving 5 bases unmatched. Germline V gene data show CDR1 as SNHLY and CDR2 as FYNNEI. This CDR3 is built from 14 residues. This chain's CDR3 is CASSGQGRFQPQHF. The CDR3 bases are TGTGCCAGCAGTGGACAGGGGAGATTTCAGCCCCAGCATTTT.

DNA for the CDR3: TGTGCCATCAGTGAGTCTCTCGCAGGGGGCCCCAGACGGGGCAAAAACATTCAGTACTTC. Protein product: CAISESLAGGPRRGKNIQYF. The J gene is TRBJ2-4, the V gene TRBV10-3; 8 nucleotides match TRBD1. The CDR3 runs to 20 residues. The germline V gene encodes CDR1 ENHRY and CDR2 SYGVKD. The J segment lost 3 bases and the V segment lost 0 bases, leaving 16 bases of the junction unmatched.

This clonotype was counted only a few times. The rearrangement uses TRBV20-1 and TRBJ1-6; perhaps TRBD1 as D (5 bases). CDR1 is DFQATT, CDR2 SNEGSKA, per germline (reference sequence). V was pared by 7 bases and J by 5 bases, with 15 bases between. This CDR3 is built from 14 residues. The CDR3 sequence: CSVPGGTDNSPLHF. In DNA, the CDR3 is TGCAGTGTCCCGGGGGGGACGGATAATTCACCCCTCCACTTT.

V and J are TRBV5-6 and TRBJ2-3; maybe TRBD2 (5 bases). V was pared by 2 bases and J by 1 base, with 11 bases between. The germline V gene has CDR1 SGHDT and CDR2 YYEEEE. The CDR3 is made up of 15 amino acids. In nucleotides, the CDR3 is TGTGCCAGCAGCTTCTATTGGGGAGGCACAGATACGCAGTATTTT. This gives the protein CASSFYWGGTDTQYF.

This chain links TRBV28 with TRBJ2-7, with D possibly TRBD1 on 5 matching bases. This CDR3 has 14 residues. Between the trimmed V and J ends, which lost 3 bases and 4 bases, there was a span of 13 bases. The germline V gene encodes CDR1 MDHEN and CDR2 SYDVKM. The CDR3 DNA follows: TGTGCCAGCAGTTTCGCCCTCCAGGGTTACGAGCAGTACTTC. It is translated as CASSFALQGYEQYF.

This clonotype was found once. This CDR3 reads CASSSSRSDTQYF. The CDR3 DNA reads TGTGCCAGCAGCTCCTCTAGATCAGATACGCAGTATTTT. This rearrangement joins TRBV7-2 to TRBJ2-3; D is unresolved. Germline V gives CDR1 SGHTA, CDR2 FQGNSA. The CDR3 extends over 13 amino acids. Trimming stripped 4 bases from V and 4 bases from J, with 9 bases between. The variable domain in full, completed from reference TRBV7-2 and TRBJ2-3, reads GAGVSQSPSNKVTEKGKDVELRCDPISGHTALYWYRQSLGQGLEFLIYFQGNSAPDKSGLPSDRFSAERTGGSVSTLTIQRTQQEDSAVYLCASSSSRSDTQYFGPGTRLTVL.

J is TRBJ1-1 and V is TRBV20-1, with 9 bases aligning to TRBD1. The CDR3 covers 17 residues. Germline CDR1 DFQATT, CDR2 SNEGSKA (reference sequence). Trimming removed 0 bases from V and 0 bases from J; junction bases left unmatched: 8. The CDR3 spells CSARDHRGRALNTEAFF. In nucleotides, the CDR3 is TGCAGTGCTAGAGACCACAGGGGGCGGGCATTGAACACTGAAGCTTTCTTT.

This clonotype was found a few times. The V gene is TRBV4-1, the J gene TRBJ2-5, with 10 bases matching TRBD1. The CDR3 covers 16 residues. The V segment lost 2 bases and the J segment 4 bases; nucleotides outside the gene matches: 7. Per the germline V gene, CDR1 is MGHRA and CDR2 is YSYEKL. CDR3 amino acids: CASSQKGTGVGETQYF. The CDR3 DNA sequence: TGCGCCAGCAGCCAAAAAGGGACAGGGGTGGGAGAGACCCAGTACTTC.

J is TRBJ1-1 and V is TRBV6-1; D unresolved. This CDR3 is built from 15 residues. Germline-derived CDR1 and CDR2 are MNHNS and SASEGT. Trimming shortened V by 2 bases and J by 4 bases, and 14 bases separated the two germline ends. The CDR3 DNA follows: TGTGCCAGCAGTGAAAGCCCGGAGAGGGCCACTGAAGCTTTCTTT. It encodes CASSESPERATEAFF.

At least ten counts were recorded for this clonotype. The V call is TRBV7-9, the J call TRBJ2-7, with D unresolved. The CDR3 runs 11 residues. Germline V gene sequence: CDR1 SEHNR, CDR2 FQNEAQ (reference sequence). V lost 4 bases to trimming and J lost 5 bases, with 6 bases between them. The CDR3 region is CASSYPNEQYF. CDR3 bases: TGTGCCAGCAGCTACCCAAACGAGCAGTACTTC. Filled out from reference TRBV7-9 and TRBJ2-7, the complete variable domain reads DTGVSQNPRHKITKRGQNVTFRCDPISEHNRLYWYRQTLGQGPEFLTYFQNEAQLEKSRLLSDRFSAERPKGSFSTLEIQRTEQGDSAMYLCASSYPNEQYFGPGTRLTVT.

This clonotype came up a few times. The rearrangement links TRBV20-1 to TRBJ2-2, with D uncertain. This CDR3 is 11 amino acids long. V was shortened by 5 bases and J by 7 bases, with 8 bases between the two germline ends. CDR1 is DFQATT and CDR2 is SNEGSKA in the germline V gene (reference sequence). The CDR3: CSAVRFGELFF. The CDR3 nucleotides are TGCAGTGCTGTCCGTTTCGGGGAGCTGTTTTTT.

This clonotype has more than one count but fewer than ten. V gene TRBV10-1 combines with J gene TRBJ1-6; 7 nucleotides line up with TRBD1. CDR1 and CDR2 from the germline V gene are WNHNN and SYGVQD (reference sequence). The V segment lost 6 bases and the J segment 8 bases; nucleotides outside the gene matches: 10. The CDR3 spans 15 residues. CDR3 sequence reads: CASSNETGMDSPLHF. For the CDR3, the DNA is TGCGCCAGCAGCAATGAGACAGGGATGGATTCACCCCTCCACTTT.

The chain has TRBV4-2 and TRBJ2-3, with TRBD2 matching 8 bases. Trimming took 0 bases from V and 1 from J; bases not matched to a gene: 6. Germline V lookup: CDR1 LGHNA, CDR2 YNFKEQ. CDR3 length: 17 amino acids. The CDR3 here is CASSQDSAGAGTDTQYF. The CDR3 region has the DNA TGTGCCAGCAGCCAAGATTCAGCGGGAGCGGGCACAGATACGCAGTATTTT.

This sequence joins TRBV20-1 and TRBJ2-7; no reliable D call. Trimming stripped 1 base from V and 1 base from J, with 17 bases between. CDR3 size: 16 residues. Germline V gene lookup returns CDR1 DFQATT and CDR2 SNEGSKA (reference sequence). CDR3 residues: CSARGIGALSSYEQYF. The CDR3, as DNA: TGCAGTGCTAGAGGCATTGGAGCCCTTTCATCCTACGAGCAGTACTTC.

This chain connects TRBV3-1 to TRBJ1-1; D unresolved. This CDR3 contains 13 residues. V lost 7 bases to trimming and J lost 0 bases, with 9 bases between them. The germline gives CDR1 LGHDT, CDR2 YNNKEL (reference sequence). CDR3: CASKWGMNTEAFF. CDR3 nucleotides: TGTGCCAGCAAATGGGGTATGAACACTGAAGCTTTCTTT.